Listed here are 5 T cell receptor beta chains from one sample, sequenced in a study of Ad26.COV2.S vaccination and SARS-CoV-2 variants. TCRdb's table, derived via immunoSEQ multiplex PCR, lists solely in-frame clones and lacks some. Altogether approximately 90,000 clones are present, 82% being singletons, with the ten largest covering roughly 15%. Sequencing used peripheral blood, obtained after recovery from COVID-19. These receptors were collected from a human donor who had recovered from COVID-19.

This sequence joins TRBV7-2 and TRBJ2-7; D call uncertain. This CDR3 is 15 amino acids long. V was cut by 0 bases and J by 4 bases, with 13 bases left in between. Germline V gene data show CDR1 as SGHTA and CDR2 as FQGNSA. CDR3 loop: CASSLASQNLYEQYF. The CDR3 region has the DNA TGTGCCAGCAGCTTAGCAAGCCAGAACTTATACGAGCAGTACTTC.

This chain joins TRBV19 and TRBJ2-1, with 12 positions matching TRBD2. The CDR3 covers 17 residues. The ends lost 5 bases at V and 0 bases at J; junction bases unmatched: 5. The germline V gene has CDR1 LNHDA and CDR2 SQIVND (reference sequence). The DNA for the CDR3 is TGTGCCAGTAGTGGTACTAGCGGGAGGTCCTCCTACAATGAGCAGTTCTTC. Translation: CASSGTSGRSSYNEQFF.

The chain recombines TRBV19 with TRBJ1-4; TRBD1 aligns across 9 bases. The CDR3 has 14 amino acids. V lost 8 bases and J lost 7; bases outside the gene matches: 8. Germline CDR1 reads LNHDA; CDR2 reads SQIVND (reference sequence). CDR3: CASRVTGGGEKLFF. CDR3 bases: TGTGCCAGTCGGGTTACAGGGGGCGGTGAAAAACTGTTTTTT.

The chain links TRBV6-2 or TRBV6-3 to TRBJ2-2, with 8 bases identical to TRBD1. J lost 3 bases, V lost 5 bases, and 5 bases had no gene match. This CDR3 comprises 15 residues. Looked up from germline, CDR1 is MNHEY and CDR2 is SVGEGT. CDR3 in amino acids: CASSPPDRDTGELFF. DNA of the CDR3: TGTGCCAGCAGTCCCCCGGACAGGGACACCGGGGAGCTGTTTTTT.

This clone was observed a handful of times. The genes are TRBV7-2 and TRBJ2-3; 10 nucleotides match TRBD1. Per germline, CDR1 SGHTA and CDR2 FQGNSA. V dropped 6 bases and J dropped 6; count of bases not matched to a gene: 6. The CDR3 extends over 14 amino acids. CDR3 DNA sequence: TGTGCCAGCAGTAACCGACAGGGGGCGGATACGCAGTATTTT. Protein sequence: CASSNRQGADTQYF.